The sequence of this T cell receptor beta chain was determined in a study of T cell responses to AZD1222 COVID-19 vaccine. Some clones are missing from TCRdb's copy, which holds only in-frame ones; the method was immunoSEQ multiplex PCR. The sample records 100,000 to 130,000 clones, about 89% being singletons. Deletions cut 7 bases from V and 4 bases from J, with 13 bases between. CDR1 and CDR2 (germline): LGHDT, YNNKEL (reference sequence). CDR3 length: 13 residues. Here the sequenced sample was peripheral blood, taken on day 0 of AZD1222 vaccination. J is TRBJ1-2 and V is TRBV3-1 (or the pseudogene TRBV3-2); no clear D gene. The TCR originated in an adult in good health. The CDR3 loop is CASTPSDFYGYTF. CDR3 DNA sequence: TGTGCCAGCACTCCCTCCGACTTCTATGGCTACACCTTC.